This T cell receptor beta chain was observed in a study of blood T cell repertoires in COVID-19. At the level of the study: Some COVID-19 samples were acute and others convalescent; all came from the United States, Italy and Spain.

The CDR3 consists of 14 residues. V dropped 6 bases and J dropped 10; count of bases not matched to a gene: 10. The V gene's germline CDR1 is LNHDA and CDR2 SQIVND (reference sequence). Assay used: immunoSEQ multiplex PCR; TCRdb lists only in-frame clones, some missing. The sample lists around 94,000 clones; roughly 92% were seen once. The sequence was obtained from a woman between 50 and 59 years old with COVID-19, enrolled during active disease. The material sequenced was peripheral blood. The rearrangement uses TRBV19 and TRBJ1-4, with 8 bases that match TRBD1. CDR3 protein: CASSSGQGVGKLFF. Written as DNA, the CDR3 is TGTGCCAGTAGCTCCGGACAGGGAGTCGGAAAACTGTTTTTT.